Listed here is a single TCR beta chain. This clone was picked up one time. There is no known antigen for this receptor. No quality values exist for individual bases; no much larger clone is one base distant. Taken from the germline V gene, the CDR1 and CDR2 loops are WSHSY and SAAADI. The V end loses 2 bases and the J end loses 1 base, and a stretch of 7 bases separates them. The CDR3 has 14 amino acids, counting the end cysteine and phenylalanine. Here the CDR3 DNA is all that survives: 42 bases in frame from base 1. This specimen belongs to a study of T cell responses to AZD1222 COVID-19 vaccine (dated by TCRdb to the early 2020s). Background for the entire study: A total of just over 230 trial participants underwent TCR sequencing, of whom 207 received two doses of AZD1222 and around 26 received two doses of the MenACWY control vaccine. Enrollment into the trials was organized by age into subgroups of 18-55, 56-69 and 70-plus years, and those subgroups contained about 160, 30 and 59 TCR-sequenced participants, respectively. Study-wide conclusions, independent of this receptor: Conclusions about previously exposed vaccinees are limited because only five to seven AZD1222 recipients were SARS-CoV-2 seropositive at baseline. The whole spike protein was spanned by vaccine-associated CD4 TCRs, and dominant responses were seen in regions 160-218 and 743-854. After two AZD1222 doses, spike-specific TCR breadth and depth were significantly higher than at day 0 and than in MenACWY recipients. The 56-69-year group was small, and its depth increase did not reach significance, likely because of low power. Because no day 14 peak-response samples were available, the repertoires could be characterized only after the peak T cell response. Participants were mostly white British and included more females than males, and it was suggested by the authors that clonal diversity may have been underestimated. Nearly half of unique spike-specific TCRs reportedly recognized epitopes outside regions mutated in the B.1.351 and B.1.1.7 variants.

The sample's time point label is to be understood as: baseline before first vaccination. The treatment or condition label of this sample denotes: meningococcal conjugate vaccine given as trial control. The vaccinee samples were drawn from two UK trials, COV001 and COV002, one of which was a single-blind randomized controlled phase 2/3 trial testing AZD1222 (ChAdOx1 nCoV-19) in healthy adults. Trial participant PBMC samples were collected at day 0 and day 28 after the second dose for TCRbeta chain sequencing. The CDR3 regions of human TCRbeta chains were subjected to immunosequencing. In the source study's methods: TCRs in the repertoires were matched against a reference library of SARS-CoV-2-specific TCRs that had been generated with the MIRA antigen-specificity platform. Breadth was defined as the fraction of unique TCRs that were SARS-CoV-2-associated. Depth was defined as the fraction of total T cells that were SARS-CoV-2-associated. Using the MIRA data, every spike-specific TCR was mapped to the spike region that the TCR reacted to and assigned to either a CD4 or a CD8 class. Log10-transformed breadth and depth values were compared by one-way ANOVA with Sidak's multiple comparisons tests. Drawn from immuneACCESS, this table holds only the in-frame rearrangements with V and J called that TCRdb kept. Clones are partly lost; checked studies trace under half to an unresolved V gene and leave the rest unexplained. V, J and clone size were drawn from that table, and D and trimming were deduced from the DNA. This sample gives under 80,000 clones in total; approximately 79% of them show up just once. Around 25% of the sample lies in the top ten.

The rearranged segments are TRBV10-2 and TRBJ2-3; a tentative D call is TRBD2 (5 bases match). The sequencing here drew on peripheral blood, taken on day 0 of MenACWY control vaccination. The origin of this receptor is an adult in good health. The CDR3 region reads CASSELGGTDTQYF. The nucleotide sequence is TGCGCCAGCAGTGAGCTCGGGGGCACAGATACGCAGTATTTT.